This T cell receptor beta chain was documented in a study of Ad26.COV2.S vaccination and SARS-CoV-2 variants. Study-wide results and caveats: Vaccine recipients had higher spike-specific TCR breadth than placebo recipients.

Assay used: immunoSEQ multiplex PCR; TCRdb lists only in-frame clones, some missing. This sample has about 350,000 clones; more than 85% occur once, and the top ten carry approximately 5%. Of note for this clone: Its antigen is currently unknown.

The ends were cut back, 4 bases at V and 9 bases at J, with 10 bases in the middle. The germline CDR1 and CDR2 sequences are LNHDA and SQIVND (reference sequence). The CDR3 length is 13 residues. Treatment noted: some 20 received Ad26.COV2.S at low or high dose, single or two shots; about 5 received placebo; per-sample allocation not given. Sampling was done on day 63 after the first vaccine or placebo injection. This receptor was obtained from a person aged 18 to 65 who received the Ad26.COV2.S COVID-19 vaccine or a placebo. The starting material was peripheral blood, obtained in a trial of Ad26.COV2.S vaccine versus placebo. The chain combines TRBV19 with TRBJ1-6; D is perhaps TRBD1 (6 bases). The CDR3 is CASSTDSLSPLHF. CDR3 nucleotide sequence: TGTGCCAGTAGTACGGACAGTCTTTCACCCCTCCACTTT.